The 5 T cell receptor beta chains given below trace back to one sample, sequenced in a study of cytomegalovirus exposure and HLA in healthy donors. Amplification used 60 Vbeta primers and 13 Jbeta primers. The table came from immunoSEQ multiplex PCR; TCRdb's copy has only in-frame clones and leaves some out. The data contain about 140,000 clones, around 80% of them singletons. The sample was PBMCs. These receptors were collected from a man aged 35-49 years in good health and CMV-seropositive.

The rearrangement joins TRBV28 to TRBJ1-4, with a weak D call TRBD1 (5 bases). CDR3 length: 15 residues. V lost 5 bases to trimming and J lost 2 bases, with 12 bases between them. From germline, CDR1 is MDHEN and CDR2 SYDVKM. This CDR3 reads CASSPSGGTNEKLFF. CDR3 sequence (DNA): TGTGCCAGCAGTCCGTCGGGGGGGACTAATGAAAAACTGTTTTTT.

The V and J genes are TRBV15 and TRBJ2-2; no definite D call. The CDR3 length is 16 residues. Germline CDR1 reads LNHNV; CDR2 reads YYDKDF (reference sequence). V was clipped by 1 base and J by 3 bases, with 12 bases between them. The CDR3 loop reads CATSRVRGQYTGELFF. The CDR3 region has the DNA TGTGCCACCAGCAGAGTTCGCGGCCAGTACACCGGGGAGCTGTTTTTT. Based on the CDR3 plus reference TRBV15 and TRBJ2-2, the full variable domain is DAMVIQNPRYQVTQFGKPVTLSCSQTLNHNVMYWYQQKSSQAPKLLFHYYDKDFNNEADTPDNFQSRRPNTSFCFLDIRSPGLGDTAMYLCATSRVRGQYTGELFFGEGSRLTVL.

This clone was found once. The chain is built from TRBV4-1 and TRBJ1-4; no firm D call. CDR3 length: 16 amino acids. Germline CDR1 MGHRA, CDR2 YSYEKL. V was clipped by 4 bases and J by 11 bases, with 23 bases between them. The CDR3 DNA follows: TGCGCCAGCAGCCCCGGCACTCTATCAGCCCCGGGGAAACTGTTTTTT. Residues: CASSPGTLSAPGKLFF.

The genes are TRBV19 and TRBJ1-2; TRBD1 aligns across 7 bases. CDR1 LNHDA and CDR2 SQIVND come from the germline V gene (reference sequence). The V and J ends lost 4 bases and 8 bases, in that order; junction bases with no gene match: 13. This CDR3 spans 15 amino acids. CDR3 DNA: TGTGCCAGTAGTAGGGGTACAGGGGTTAGCTACGGCTACACCTTC. Its translation: CASSRGTGVSYGYTF.

The rearrangement joins TRBV7-8 to TRBJ1-2, with D unclear. CDR1 is SGHVS and CDR2 is FQNEAQ in the germline V gene. The CDR3 has 13 residues. V dropped 5 bases and J dropped 4 bases, with 11 bases sitting between them. The DNA of the CDR3 is TGTGCCAGCAGCCCTCAGAGGTCCTATGGCTACACCTTC. Translated, it gives CASSPQRSYGYTF.